The 22 T cell receptor beta chains presented below share a single source sample, sequenced in a study of blood T cells in healthy people across ages (dated by TCRdb to about 2015). Library prep was done by 5' RACE. Sequencing was carried out with an Illumina HiSeq 2500. A second PCR of roughly 6 to 11 cycles was run with a J-beta primer mix and a sample-barcoded 5' primer. The public reads were run again by TCRdb, first through fastp at Q25 and then through MiXCR, and only productive beta chains were kept. Records with the same CDR3 protein are collapsed into one entry carrying the most frequent genes and DNA. The sample table shows some 1.6 million distinct CDR3 sequences, and around 36% are seen once. Approximately 10% of the sample lies in the top ten. Sequencing was carried out using blood. All receptors come from a woman aged 25 to 39 in good health.

The chain is built from TRBV28 and TRBJ2-7, with 8 positions matching TRBD2. CDR3 length: 15 residues. Germline assignment: CDR1 MDHEN and CDR2 SYDVKM. The V gene end was trimmed by 8 bases and the J gene end by 5 bases; junction bases not matched to a gene: 14. The CDR3: CASRGGGPSYDEQYF. CDR3 coding DNA: TGTGCCAGCCGGGGGGGAGGGCCTAGTTACGACGAGCAGTACTTC.

The V gene is TRBV5-1, the J gene TRBJ2-5; possible D gene TRBD1, 5 bases. Trimming shortened V by 0 bases and J by 8 bases, and 17 bases separated the two germline ends. The length of the CDR3 is 15 residues. Germline V gives CDR1 SGHRS, CDR2 YFSETQ. CDR3 sequence: CASSLGGRAYGTQYF. CDR3 DNA sequence: TGCGCCAGCAGCTTGGGGGGCAGGGCCTACGGCACCCAGTACTTC.

On this clonotype itself: Since a much larger clone is just one base distant, this may be a read error. The genes are TRBV20-1 and TRBJ2-3; the D gene is possibly TRBD2 (5 bases). This CDR3 contains 13 residues. Germline V CDR1 and CDR2: DFQATT, SNEGSKA (reference sequence). Trimming stripped 6 bases from V and 5 bases from J, with 15 bases between. The CDR3 region has the DNA TGCAGTGCCCAGTCGCGGGCCGAAGATACGCAGTATTTT. It is translated as CSAQSRAEDTQYF.

The rearrangement links TRBV27 to TRBJ2-1; 7 bases are a match to TRBD2. CDR3 size: 15 residues. V lost 10 bases, J lost 2 bases, and 11 bases stayed unmatched. Germline V gene sequence: CDR1 MNHEY, CDR2 SMNVEV (reference sequence). The CDR3 sequence is CAIPRLADTYNEQFF. The CDR3 bases are TGTGCCATCCCCCGACTAGCCGACACCTACAATGAGCAGTTCTTC.

This chain connects TRBV7-8 to TRBJ2-1; 9 nucleotides agree with TRBD2. Germline lookup yields CDR1 SGHVS and CDR2 FQNEAQ. The V and J ends lost 1 base and 4 bases, in that order; junction bases with no gene match: 5. The CDR3 length is 16 residues. The CDR3 is CASSLDGSGRYNEQFF. The CDR3 nucleotides read TGTGCCAGCAGCTTAGACGGCAGCGGGAGGTACAATGAGCAGTTCTTC.

In this sample, this clonotype turned up a few times. The chain employs TRBV28 and TRBJ2-5; TRBD2 agrees at 8 bases. CDR1 MDHEN and CDR2 SYDVKM come from the germline V gene. Germline trimming cut 7 bases from V and 1 base from J; bases unmatched to any gene: 5. The CDR3 has 14 residues. CDR3 sequence: CASIPRGGQETQYF. In DNA, the CDR3 is TGTGCCAGCATCCCCCGGGGGGGCCAAGAGACCCAGTACTTC.

V gene TRBV29-1 combines with J gene TRBJ2-1, with D perhaps being TRBD1 or TRBD2 (5 bases each). CDR3 length: 12 amino acids. Germline lookup yields CDR1 SQVTM and CDR2 ANQGSEA. Trimming shortened V by 3 bases and J by 5 bases, and 8 bases separated the two germline ends. The chain's CDR3 is CSVEGPNNEQFF. CDR3 DNA sequence: TGCAGCGTTGAGGGACCCAACAATGAGCAGTTCTTC.

The chain is built from TRBV6-2 or TRBV6-3 and TRBJ2-1, with 14 nucleotides matching TRBD2. The CDR3 length is 16 residues. The trim removed 6 bases at V and 6 bases at J, leaving 7 bases unmatched. Germline-derived CDR1 and CDR2 are MNHEY and SVGEGT. CDR3 sequence (DNA): TGTGCCAGCAGACCCGCCGGGACTAGCGGGAGCAATGAGCAGTTCTTC. This sequence encodes CASRPAGTSGSNEQFF.

The V call is TRBV7-3, the J call TRBJ2-7; D is possibly TRBD2 (6 bases). Germline V gene sequence: CDR1 SGHTA, CDR2 FQGTGA. V was trimmed by 5 bases and J by 7 bases, leaving 15 bases between them. This CDR3 spans 13 amino acids. The CDR3 DNA follows: TGTGCCAGCAGCGTAAGCGGGTCTGGTGAGCAGTACTTC. This encodes CASSVSGSGEQYF. The complete variable domain, with remaining parts taken from reference TRBV7-3 and TRBJ2-7, reads GAGVSQTPSNKVTEKGKYVELRCDPISGHTALYWYRQSLGQGPEFLIYFQGTGAADDSGLPNDRFFAVRPEGSVSTLKIQRTERGDSAVYLCASSVSGSGEQYFGPGTRLTVT.

V is TRBV7-9 and J is TRBJ2-7, with 11 bases identical to TRBD2. Germline CDR1 SEHNR, CDR2 FQNEAQ (reference sequence). With 6 bases clipped from V and 1 base from J, the junction kept 5 bases outside the gene matches. The CDR3 has 15 amino acids. The CDR3 region is CASSTSGSFSYEQYF. For the CDR3, the DNA is TGTGCCAGCAGTACTAGCGGGAGCTTTTCCTACGAGCAGTACTTC.

In its sample, this clonotype was seen a few times. This chain joins TRBV9 and TRBJ2-5, with D perhaps given as TRBD1 or TRBD2 (5 bases each). CDR3 length: 14 amino acids. Germline CDR1 and CDR2: SGDLS and YYNGEE. Between the trimmed V and J ends, which lost 3 bases and 4 bases, there was a span of 13 bases. CDR3: CASSGLSGAETQYF. CDR3 nucleotide sequence: TGTGCCAGCAGCGGACTGTCCGGGGCAGAGACCCAGTACTTC. Combining the CDR3 with reference TRBV9 and TRBJ2-5 gives the whole variable domain DSGVTQTPKHLITATGQRVTLRCSPRSGDLSVYWYQQSLDQGLQFLIQYYNGEERAKGNILERFSAQQFPDLHSELNLSSLELGDSALYFCASSGLSGAETQYFGPGTRLLVL.

This clonotype was seen at least ten times. The chain couples TRBV10-3 to TRBJ2-5; a weak D match, TRBD1 (5 bases). The CDR3 has 13 amino acids. Germline V gene data show CDR1 as ENHRY and CDR2 as SYGVKD. V shed 4 bases and J shed 1 base, with 7 bases lying between them. DNA for the CDR3: TGTGCCATCAGTGCAACAGGCCAAGAGACCCAGTACTTC. It translates to CAISATGQETQYF.

The rearrangement uses TRBV5-4 and TRBJ2-1, with a tentative D call TRBD2 (5 bases). The DNA end is a closer match to TRBJ2-7, so the J assignment may be wrong. Germline-derived CDR1 and CDR2 are SGHNT and YYREEE (reference sequence). The CDR3 length is 14 residues. The CDR3 coding sequence is TGTGCCATCCCTCTGCCCGACTACTACAATAAGCAGTACTTC. Its translation: CAIPLPDYYNKQYF.

The V call is TRBV20-1, the J call TRBJ2-5; the match to TRBD2 covers 8 bases. The CDR3 is 14 amino acids. Germline lookup yields CDR1 DFQATT and CDR2 SNEGSKA (reference sequence). Trimming at V came to 3 bases and at J to 3 bases, leaving 6 bases not matched to a gene. As DNA, the CDR3 is TGCAGTGCTAGCGGGCGGGGGGAAGAAGAGACCCAGTACTTC. Translated: CSASGRGEEETQYF.

V usage is TRBV25-1 and J usage is TRBJ2-3, with D unclear. Looked up from germline, CDR1 is MGHDK and CDR2 is SYGVNS. The length of the CDR3 is 15 residues. V was cut by 2 bases and J by 3 bases, with 12 bases left in between. Here the CDR3 reads CASSEGQTNTDTQYF. CDR3 coding DNA: TGTGCCAGCAGTGAAGGGCAGACAAATACAGATACGCAGTATTTT. The full variable domain, completed using reference TRBV25-1 and TRBJ2-3, is EADIYQTPRYLVIGTGKKITLECSQTMGHDKMYWYQQDPGMELHLIHYSYGVNSTEKGDLSSESTVSRIRTEHFPLTLESARPSHTSQYLCASSEGQTNTDTQYFGPGTRLTVL.

This clonotype has just a few counts. The V call is TRBV29-1, the J call TRBJ2-2; D possibly corresponds to TRBD2 (5 bases). Trimming pared 8 bases from V and 4 bases from J, leaving 17 bases between. Germline V gene data show CDR1 as SQVTM and CDR2 as ANQGSEA. The CDR3 loop spans 14 amino acids. CDR3 residues: CSTRGSGTTGELFF. The CDR3 DNA sequence: TGCAGCACCCGTGGATCGGGAACCACCGGGGAGCTGTTTTTT.

Worth noting for this clonotype: The junction departs from the called germline gene at one end, perhaps through a read error. V usage is TRBV12-3 or TRBV12-4 and J usage is TRBJ2-3; 11 nucleotides align to TRBD2. The CDR3 length is 16 residues. DNA for the CDR3: TGTGCCAGCAGTTTAAGGGGACTAGCGGTGACAGATGCGCAGTATTTT. Translated, it gives CASSLRGLAVTDAQYF.

At least ten counts were recorded for this clonotype. The chain carries TRBV12-3 or TRBV12-4 and TRBJ1-5; D not resolved. The CDR3 totals 11 residues. V lost 6 bases and J 2 bases, leaving 2 bases between the germline ends. The CDR3 reads CASSGNQPQHF. Here the CDR3 DNA reads TGTGCCAGCAGCGGCAATCAGCCCCAGCATTTT.

This clonotype was counted only a few times. The V gene is TRBV6-2 or TRBV6-3, the J gene TRBJ2-7, with 14 bases fitting TRBD2. With 7 bases clipped from V and 3 bases from J, the junction kept 5 bases outside the gene matches. This CDR3 has 15 residues. Germline-derived CDR1 and CDR2 are MNHEY and SVGEGT. CDR3 bases: TGTGCCAGCACTGACGGACTAGCGGGAGGCTACGAGCAGTACTTC. It encodes CASTDGLAGGYEQYF.

In this sample, this clonotype turned up once. J is TRBJ1-1 and V is TRBV10-3; TRBD1 might be the D (6 bases). V lost 6 bases and J lost 6, with 17 bases in between. CDR1 is ENHRY, CDR2 SYGVKD, per germline. This CDR3 has 14 residues. This chain's CDR3 is CAIRLDGTTAEAFF. The CDR3 bases are TGTGCCATCAGGTTAGATGGGACAACTGCTGAAGCTTTCTTT.

This chain joins TRBV27 and TRBJ1-2; TRBD1 matches 9 bases. After removal of 9 bases from V and 5 bases from J, the junction contained 7 bases not matched to a gene. Germline V gene lookup returns CDR1 MNHEY and CDR2 SMNVEV (reference sequence). The CDR3 contains 13 residues. The CDR3 nucleotides are TGTGCCAGTAGACGTGGGACAGGGTATGGCTACACCTTC. The encoded protein is CASRRGTGYGYTF.

The V and J genes are TRBV6-1 and TRBJ1-5, with D hard to call. The CDR3 consists of 13 residues. CDR1 is MNHNS and CDR2 is SASEGT in the germline V gene. Trimming left V 4 bases short and J 5 bases short, with 9 bases between. As DNA, the CDR3 is TGTGCCAGCAGTGGAACTTGGGATCAGCCCCAGCATTTT. Residues: CASSGTWDQPQHF.